Included here is one T cell receptor beta chain sequence, with context. The target antigen is unknown. This was the immunoSEQ version 4 assay in survey mode. The assay was immunoSEQ multiplex PCR, and TCRdb's table has in-frame clones only and misses some. The sample yields 10,000 to 15,000 clones, more than 70% seen once. Looked up from germline, CDR1 is SGHTA and CDR2 is FQGNSA. The CDR3 totals 15 residues. V lost 5 bases, J lost 3 bases, and 14 bases lay in between. The sample belongs to a study of persistence of HIV-infected CD4 T cells. Lysates of CMV-infected fibroblasts at approximately 9.6 ug/mL stimulated these cells. Sorting of responding CD4+ T cells relied on upregulated CD40 ligand together with CD69. CD8+ T cells were removed from PBMCs prior to stimulation. CD8-depleted PBMCs were stimulated roughly 18 hours with anti-CD28/CD49d costimulation, CD40-blocking antibody and enfuvirtide.

The chain has TRBV7-2 and TRBJ2-4; the D call may be TRBD1 or TRBD2 (5 bases each). The receptor was derived from an adult man with HIV who was CMV-seropositive. Source: CD4+ T cells sorted from PBMCs after approximately 20-hour stimulation, taken from a patient who received antiretroviral therapy. This chain's CDR3 is CASSPVGVGKNIQYF. In DNA form, the CDR3 reads TGTGCCAGCAGCCCAGTGGGGGTTGGCAAAAACATTCAGTACTTC.